The 8 T cell receptor beta chains below come from one sample, sequenced in a study of cytomegalovirus exposure and HLA in healthy donors. It was with 60 Vbeta and 13 Jbeta primers that the PCR ran. The data were produced by immunoSEQ multiplex PCR, yet TCRdb's version contains in-frame clones alone and is incomplete. The sample has fewer than 85,000 clones; over 70% are singletons. Specimen: PBMCs. The receptors derive from a man aged 40-49 years in good health and CMV-seropositive.

The chain combines TRBV7-9 with TRBJ2-3, with 9 bases matching TRBD1. Trimming took 5 bases from V and 4 from J; bases not matched to a gene: 4. Germline V gene sequence: CDR1 SEHNR, CDR2 FQNEAQ (reference sequence). This CDR3 has 14 amino acids. CDR3 in amino acids: CASSPRTGADTQYF. CDR3 coding DNA: TGTGCCAGCAGCCCCAGGACAGGGGCAGATACGCAGTATTTT.

This clone turned up a few times. This sequence joins TRBV7-3 and TRBJ2-7, with TRBD2 matching over 8 bases. The CDR3 spans 19 residues. Germline CDR1 and CDR2: SGHTA and FQGTGA. Trimming at V came to 4 bases and at J to 4 bases, leaving 21 bases not matched to a gene. CDR3 sequence reads: CASSSIVPAGDERVYEQYF. For the CDR3, the DNA is TGTGCCAGCAGCTCGATCGTGCCAGCGGGAGACGAAAGAGTATACGAGCAGTACTTC.

This clone appeared a few times. The rearrangement links TRBV4-2 to TRBJ2-7; TRBD2 matches 8 bases. From germline, CDR1 is LGHNA and CDR2 YNFKEQ. The length of the CDR3 is 15 residues. With V trimmed by 0 bases and J by 6 bases, 7 bases remained unmatched. CDR3 loop: CASSQDGGLGSEQYF. The DNA of the CDR3 is TGTGCCAGCAGCCAAGATGGGGGACTAGGGAGCGAGCAGTACTTC.

The V gene is TRBV7-2, the J gene TRBJ2-3; perhaps TRBD2 as D (6 bases). V lost 5 bases and J 10 bases, leaving 10 bases between the germline ends. This CDR3 spans 11 amino acids. CDR1 is SGHTA and CDR2 is FQGNSA in the germline V gene. CDR3 bases: TGTGCCAGCAGCCAACCGGGAGCGCAGTATTTT. Translation gives CASSQPGAQYF.

V is TRBV2 and J is TRBJ2-2; the match to TRBD1 covers 8 bases. The CDR3 is made up of 14 amino acids. The V gene's germline CDR1 is SNHLY and CDR2 FYNNEI. V lost 6 bases to trimming and J lost 1 base; unmatched junction nucleotides: 1. This CDR3 is CASRGQENTGELFF. The DNA for the CDR3 is TGTGCCAGCAGGGGACAGGAGAACACCGGGGAGCTGTTTTTT.

The rearrangement links TRBV6-5 to TRBJ2-7; D may be TRBD1 (5 bases). The V end lost 4 bases, the J end lost 0 bases, and 13 bases lay between the germline ends. This CDR3 has 15 residues. Germline lookup yields CDR1 MNHEY and CDR2 SVGAGI. In DNA, the CDR3 is TGTGCCAGCAGTTCCACAGGCTCCGTCTCCTACGAGCAGTACTTC. Translated, it gives CASSSTGSVSYEQYF.

V and J are TRBV6-1 and TRBJ1-6, with D possibly TRBD1 on 5 matching bases. The CDR3 sequence is 13 residues long. The V end was cut by 6 bases, the J end by 10 bases, with 13 bases between. CDR1 is MNHNS and CDR2 is SASEGT in the germline V gene. DNA for the CDR3: TGTGCCAGCAGCCCCTCAGGGTCCTCACCCCTCCACTTT. It codes for CASSPSGSSPLHF.

V gene TRBV4-1 combines with J gene TRBJ2-3; TRBD2 matches 10 bases. CDR1 is MGHRA and CDR2 is YSYEKL in the germline V gene. The CDR3 totals 17 residues. Trimming took 2 bases from V and 0 from J; bases not matched to a gene: 5. CDR3 sequence (DNA): TGCGCCAGCAGCCAACAACTAGCGGGAACTAGCACAGATACGCAGTATTTT. This gives the protein CASSQQLAGTSTDTQYF.